This TCR beta chain was recorded in a study of blood T cell repertoires in COVID-19. For the study at large: PBMCs, B-cell-depleted T cells, or T cells were the source of the cDNA or gDNA that made up the material.

The protocol was immunoSEQ multiplex PCR, while the TCRdb copy is restricted to in-frame clones and leaves out a portion. The data hold some 380,000 clones, with around 87% observed a single time. This clone has only a few counts. The origin of this receptor is a man aged 30 to 45 who had recovered from COVID-19. Sequencing was carried out using PBMCs or T cells enriched from blood (not recorded which).

The CDR3 sequence is CASSLRQGGTDTQYF. CDR3 in DNA: TGTGCCAGCTCACTCCGACAGGGGGGCACAGATACGCAGTATTTT. The chain recombines TRBV18 with TRBJ2-3, with 9 bases aligning to TRBD1. CDR3 length: 15 residues. Trimming cost V 4 bases and J 1 base; bases outside gene matches: 3. The germline V gene encodes CDR1 KGHSH and CDR2 LQKENI.